Listed here are 32 T cell receptor beta chains from one sample, sequenced in a study of tumor-infiltrating lymphocytes in primary liver carcinoma. Using a constant-region primer together with ProtoScript II reverse transcriptase, TCR beta cDNA was made from around 500 ng of total RNA. Library construction for TCR beta comprised three nested multiplex PCR rounds performed with slightly modified ARM-PCR. The first two PCR rounds used TRBV1-TRBV30 primers with a Cbeta primer, 10 cycles each. TCRdb recomputed calls from the multiplex PCR reads with MiXCR, one row per CDR3 protein. Here the sample spans 310,000 or so distinct CDR3 sequences, roughly two thirds being singletons. The study extracted blood RNA from unsorted whole blood and also extracted germline DNA. The specimen sequenced was peripheral blood. Source of these receptors: a man aged 40-49 years with primary liver carcinoma and hepatitis B virus infection.

Details on this clonotype: Germline is not matched at one junction end, which may reflect a read error. V is TRBV11-2 and J is TRBJ2-1; 8 nucleotides line up with TRBD1. Germline-derived CDR1 and CDR2 are SGHAT and FQNNGV. CDR3 size: 15 residues. The CDR3 region is CASSLGQGANNGQFF. The CDR3 DNA sequence: TGTGCCAGCAGCTTAGGTCAGGGGGCCAACAATGGGCAGTTCTTC.

With respect to this clonotype: This may come from a read error, since a much larger clone is one base off. The chain couples TRBV6-5 to TRBJ2-7; 8 nucleotides line up with TRBD1. Germline loops: CDR1 MNHEY, CDR2 SVGAGI. The J segment lost 5 bases and the V segment lost 2 bases, leaving 5 bases of the junction unmatched. This CDR3 comprises 14 residues. The CDR3 sequence is CASSYRDRSDEQYF. The CDR3 coding sequence is TGTGCCAGCAGTTACCGGGACAGGAGTGACGAGCAGTACTTC.

The chain joins TRBV23-1 to TRBJ1-4; D uncertain. TRBV23-1 has ORF status, its function being uncertain. There are 15 residues in the CDR3. The V end lost 0 bases, the J end lost 4 bases, and 9 bases lay between the germline ends. The CDR3 region is CASSQSRIINEKLFF. The CDR3 DNA sequence: TGCGCCAGCAGTCAATCTCGGATCATTAATGAAAAACTGTTTTTT.

With regard to this clonotype: With a much larger clone just one base away, this may be a read error. The chain employs TRBV4-2 and TRBJ2-3; D gene uncertain. CDR3 length equals 15 residues. Trimming stripped 3 bases from V and 4 bases from J, with 14 bases between. Germline V CDR1 and CDR2: LGHNA, YNFKEQ. As DNA, the CDR3 is TGTGCCAGCAGCCATACTCTTGAGAGGTCAGATACGCAGTATTTT. The encoded protein is CASSHTLERSDTQYF.

Concerning this clonotype itself: With a much larger clone just one base away, this may be a read error. CDR3 residues: CASRPGWWNAYGYTF. Here the CDR3 DNA reads TGTGCCAGCAGACCGGGCTGGTGGAACGCCTATGGCTACACCTTC. The chain has TRBV6-2 or TRBV6-3 and TRBJ1-2; D remains ambiguous. CDR1 is MNHEY and CDR2 is SVGEGT in the germline V gene. The V end lost 6 bases, the J end lost 4 bases, and 18 bases lay between the germline ends. The CDR3 length is 15 residues.

Regarding this clonotype: It may be a read error: a sequence one base away is much more abundant. This sequence joins TRBV4-2 and TRBJ2-3, with 7 bases that match TRBD2. Germline values: CDR1 LGHNA, CDR2 YNFKEQ. The CDR3 contains 15 residues. CDR3 region: CASSRRSGAEDTRYF. The CDR3, as DNA: TGTGCCAGCAGCCGGAGGAGCGGGGCGGAGGATACGCGGTATTTT.

A word on this clonotype: The junction does not match germline at one end; this may be a read error. The chain uses TRBV4-1 and TRBJ2-1, with 8 nucleotides matching TRBD1. The germline gives CDR1 MGHRA, CDR2 YSYEKL. The CDR3 extends over 17 amino acids. The CDR3, as DNA: TGCGCCAGCAGCCAGTGGACAGGGAGGAGCTCCTACAATGAGCTGTTCTTC. Translated: CASSQWTGRSSYNELFF.

The chain links TRBV5-1 to TRBJ2-7, with TRBD1 identical over 10 bases. The CDR3 has 14 amino acids. Germline-derived CDR1 and CDR2 are SGHRS and YFSETQ. V gave up 4 bases and J gave up 5 bases; unmatched junction bases: 6. The CDR3 here is CASSQGQGHDEQYF. The CDR3 DNA reads as TGCGCCAGCAGCCAGGGACAGGGGCATGACGAGCAGTACTTC.

The V call is TRBV11-2, the J call TRBJ2-2; the D gene could be TRBD1 or TRBD2 (5 bases each). The length of the CDR3 is 12 residues. Germline CDR1 and CDR2: SGHAT and FQNNGV. V shed 5 bases and J shed 13 bases, with 14 bases lying between them. CDR3 DNA: TGTGCCAGCAGCCCCCAGGGAGAGGGGCTGTTTTTT. Translated, it gives CASSPQGEGLFF.

This clonotype came up a few times. The rearrangement uses TRBV10-3 and TRBJ2-7; D gene unclear. Germline V gene lookup returns CDR1 ENHRY and CDR2 SYGVKD. The germline V and J ends were trimmed by 4 bases and 4 bases, with 5 bases remaining between them. This CDR3 has 11 amino acids. The CDR3 nucleotides are TGTGCCATCAGTGCTGAGTACGAGCAGTACTTC. As protein: CAISAEYEQYF.

This clonotype was detected once. This sequence joins TRBV5-1 and TRBJ2-2; the match to TRBD2 covers 9 bases. This CDR3 is 16 amino acids long. Trimming at V came to 2 bases and at J to 4 bases, leaving 6 bases not matched to a gene. The germline V gene has CDR1 SGHRS and CDR2 YFSETQ. In DNA form, the CDR3 reads TGCGCCAGCAGCTTTTTTAGCGGGAGTACCACCGGGGAGCTGTTTTTT. Protein sequence: CASSFFSGSTTGELFF.

As to this clonotype: The conserved final phenylalanine or tryptophan is absent from the CDR3, which likely points to a read error. The J gene is TRBJ2-7, the V gene TRBV6-2 or TRBV6-3; 7 bases match TRBD2. CDR3 length: 13 residues. Germline loops: CDR1 MNHEY, CDR2 SVGEGT. The CDR3 spells CDSTRDYPYEQYL. As DNA, the CDR3 is TGTGACAGCACCCGGGACTACCCCTACGAGCAGTACCTC.

This clonotype was seen a few times. This rearrangement joins TRBV4-1 to TRBJ2-5; possible D gene TRBD2, 6 bases. Germline V gives CDR1 MGHRA, CDR2 YSYEKL. This CDR3 comprises 16 residues. V shed 0 bases and J shed 5 bases, with 16 bases lying between them. The CDR3 reads CASSQDGGREAETQYF. CDR3 DNA: TGCGCCAGCAGCCAAGACGGTGGAAGGGAGGCGGAGACCCAGTACTTC.

There are many counts of this clonotype. J is TRBJ2-1 and V is TRBV6-1, with D perhaps TRBD2 (5 bases). Trimming stripped 1 base from V and 6 bases from J, with 13 bases between. Germline values: CDR1 MNHNS, CDR2 SASEGT. The CDR3 is made up of 15 amino acids. The CDR3 DNA follows: TGTGCCAGCAGTGAAGGCGGAGGCCGGGGCAATGAGCAGTTCTTC. It yields the protein CASSEGGGRGNEQFF.

The chain has TRBV28 and TRBJ2-2; TRBD1 matches at 11 bases. Unmatched junction bases numbered 1, after V lost 2 bases and J lost 5 bases. Germline V gene data show CDR1 as MDHEN and CDR2 as SYDVKM. The CDR3 consists of 15 residues. CDR3 coding DNA: TGTGCCAGCAGTTTAGGGACAGGGGGAACCGGGGAGCTGTTTTTT. This sequence encodes CASSLGTGGTGELFF.

This clonotype was counted ten times or more. This chain uses TRBV11-2 with TRBJ1-2; the D gene is possibly TRBD1 (6 bases). In germline, CDR1 is SGHAT, CDR2 FQNNGV. The CDR3 has 15 residues. Trimming shortened V by 2 bases and J by 2 bases, and 12 bases separated the two germline ends. The chain's CDR3 is CASSLTRGTNYGYTF. In nucleotides, the CDR3 is TGTGCCAGCAGCTTAACTCGCGGGACAAACTATGGCTACACCTTC.

Points on this clonotype: One junction end does not reproduce the germline sequence, and a read error may be involved. This sequence joins TRBV11-2 and TRBJ1-5; possibly TRBD1 for D (5 bases). Germline V gives CDR1 SGHAT, CDR2 FQNNGV. This CDR3 has 15 amino acids. This CDR3 is CASNLGGAGDQPQHF. The CDR3 DNA reads as TGTGCCAGCAACTTAGGAGGGGCGGGGGATCAGCCACAGCATTTT.

Concerning this clonotype: A much bigger clone sits one base away, suggesting this may be a read error. No DNA is shown, since the ends of the CDR3 on it are uncertain; the CDR3 is the one TCRdb lists. The chain combines TRBV12-3 or TRBV12-4 with TRBJ2-1; the D call of TRBD1 is as the table states it, not checked on the DNA. Inclusive of both ends, the CDR3 amounts to 12 amino acids. CDR3 sequence reads: CASSFGDGAPFF.

This sequence joins TRBV11-2 and TRBJ2-5, with 7 bases identical to TRBD2. The junction had 8 bases not matched to a gene; V was cut back by 8 bases and J by 2 bases. Germline CDR1 SGHAT, CDR2 FQNNGV. CDR3 length: 14 amino acids. The CDR3 spells CASGMLAAQETQYF. The CDR3 bases are TGTGCCAGCGGCATGCTAGCGGCACAAGAGACCCAGTACTTC.

Concerning this clonotype itself: It may be a read error: a sequence one base away is much more abundant. The rearrangement links TRBV29-1 to TRBJ2-7, with TRBD1 matching over 10 bases. The CDR3 loop spans 15 amino acids. The V and J ends lost 7 bases and 4 bases, in that order; junction bases with no gene match: 13. Germline loops: CDR1 SQVTM, CDR2 ANQGSEA. CDR3: CSALIPGQGIYEQYF. CDR3 nucleotides: TGCAGCGCACTCATACCGGGACAGGGGATATACGAGCAGTACTTC.

As regards this clonotype: Given the absence of the conserved phenylalanine or tryptophan at the CDR3 end, a read error is likely. The chain employs TRBV6-2 or TRBV6-3 and TRBJ1-1, with D possibly TRBD1 on 5 matching bases. The CDR3 has 12 residues. V lost 6 bases and J 3 bases, leaving 8 bases between the germline ends. Germline CDR1 is MNHEY and CDR2 is SVGEGT. CDR3 amino acids: CASRAGDTEAFL. The CDR3 coding sequence is TGTGCCAGCAGAGCGGGGGACACTGAAGCTTTCCTT.

Concerning this clonotype itself: At one boundary the junction diverges from the germline segment, which might be a read error. Here the CDR3 DNA reads TGTGCCTGCAGCCCCTCGACAGGGCTCTTGTACAATGAGCAGTTCTTC. Residues: CACSPSTGLLYNEQFF. The V and J genes are TRBV11-2 and TRBJ2-1, with TRBD1 matching 7 bases. Germline loops: CDR1 SGHAT, CDR2 FQNNGV. The CDR3 extends over 16 amino acids.

About this clonotype itself: The junction departs from the called germline gene at one end, perhaps through a read error. J is TRBJ1-3 and V is TRBV5-6; unclear D gene. Germline lookup yields CDR1 SGHDT and CDR2 YYEEEE. The CDR3 covers 16 residues. The DNA of the CDR3 is TGTGCCAGCAGCAAACCTCTGACGGCATCTGGAAACACCACATATTTT. Amino acid sequence: CASSKPLTASGNTTYF.

In its sample, this clonotype was seen many times. This chain uses TRBV11-1 with TRBJ1-3; D not resolved. Per germline, CDR1 SGHAT and CDR2 FQDESV (reference sequence). V lost 8 bases, J lost 0 bases, and 11 bases lay in between. There are 14 residues in the CDR3. The CDR3 here is CASVEQPSGNTIYF. Written as DNA, the CDR3 is TGTGCCAGCGTCGAACAACCCTCTGGAAACACCATATATTTT.

As concerns this clonotype: Germline and junction disagree at one end, which may indicate a read error. This sequence joins TRBV30 and TRBJ1-1; D is undetermined. CDR1 and CDR2 from the germline V gene are GTSNPN and SVGIG (reference sequence). This CDR3 has 13 residues. CDR3 sequence: CARSEQRNTDAFF. CDR3 DNA sequence: TGTGCCCGGAGTGAACAGAGGAACACTGATGCTTTCTTT.

This clonotype was counted a few times. The chain carries TRBV5-5 and TRBJ1-5; D gene ambiguous. CDR1 and CDR2 (germline): SGHKS, YYEKEE (reference sequence). The V end was cut by 2 bases, the J end by 0 bases, with 6 bases between. The CDR3 is 14 residues long. CDR3 protein: CASSFVDSNQPQHF. The CDR3 DNA is TGTGCCAGCAGCTTCGTGGATAGCAATCAGCCCCAGCATTTT.

The rearrangement links TRBV28 to TRBJ2-7, with 7 bases matching TRBD2. V was clipped by 3 bases and J by 2 bases; unmatched bases: 4. Looked up from germline, CDR1 is MDHEN and CDR2 is SYDVKM. The CDR3 consists of 14 residues. The CDR3 DNA follows: TGTGCCAGCAGTTTCGGGGGGAGTCCCTACGAGCAGTACTTC. Translation: CASSFGGSPYEQYF.

In its sample, this clonotype is medium-sized. The chain couples TRBV11-2 to TRBJ2-2; 9 bases are shared with TRBD2. This CDR3 has 16 amino acids. V trimming: 2 bases; J trimming: 5 bases; junction bases outside the gene matches: 6. Germline CDR1 reads SGHAT; CDR2 reads FQNNGV. The DNA of the CDR3 is TGTGCCAGCAGCTTAATGCAAGCGGGGGGTACCGGGGAGCTGTTTTTT. It translates to CASSLMQAGGTGELFF.

Turning to this clonotype: An end of the junction does not agree with germline; a read error may underlie this. V usage is TRBV6-2 or TRBV6-3 and J usage is TRBJ1-5, with D perhaps TRBD1 (6 bases). Germline assignment: CDR1 MNHEY and CDR2 SVGEGT. This CDR3 has 15 residues. The CDR3 bases are TGTGCCAGCAGCCTCGAGACAGGATTGACTCAGCCCCATCATTTT. Encoded protein: CASSLETGLTQPHHF.

On this clonotype itself: Given a much more abundant clone one base away, this may be a read error. The chain joins TRBV12-2 to TRBJ2-7; the table's D call TRBD1 went unverified against the DNA. TRBV12-2 is described as a pseudogene. CDR3 size: 14 residues. Written as DNA, the CDR3 is TGTGCAAGTCGCTCCGGGGCAGGGGGCGACGAGCAGTACTTC. Amino acids: CASRSGAGGDEQYF.

Notes on this clonotype: At one boundary the junction diverges from the germline segment, which might be a read error. The chain recombines TRBV6-5 with TRBJ2-7, with 9 bases lining up with TRBD1. Germline CDR1 is MNHEY and CDR2 is SVGAGI. CDR3 size: 13 residues. CDR3 sequence reads: CASFPGQGGEHYF. CDR3 nucleotides: TGTGCCAGCTTCCCGGGACAGGGTGGCGAGCACTATTTC.

A remark on this clonotype: This may be a read error: a much more frequent sequence differs by one nucleotide. The chain uses TRBV11-2 and TRBJ2-4, with 7 bases fitting TRBD2. There are 17 residues in the CDR3. Germline V gene lookup returns CDR1 SGHAT and CDR2 FQNNGV. CDR3 in DNA: TGTGCCAGCAGCCCCACCTCACTAGCGCACGCCAAAAGCATTCAGTACTTC. Translating gives CASSPTSLAHAKSIQYF.